Sequencing of this T cell receptor beta chain was carried out in a study of Graves' ophthalmopathy and Graves' hyperthyroidism. Study details: Peripheral blood was collected at initial diagnosis, before any treatment. Study conclusions and caveats: Also, most clonotypes expanded in the thyroid above 0.001 frequency appeared in blood.

The term stable hyperthyroidism indicated an absence of ophthalmopathy within 18 months of follow-up. Out of about 9.6 ml of fresh peripheral blood, PBMCs were obtained. The V segment lost 6 bases and the J segment 7 bases; nucleotides outside the gene matches: 11. The CDR3 is 15 amino acids. Amplifying from RNA transcripts, the study obtained TCR beta CDR3 regions. HTBI primers served in a first-round RT-PCR, which a second-round multiplex PCR followed. Using its own MiXCR run on the multiplex PCR reads, TCRdb lists one record per CDR3 protein. The sample contains just over 600,000 distinct CDR3 sequences, about 20% of which appear only once. A word on this clonotype: Its antigen is unknown.

The J gene is TRBJ2-5, the V gene TRBV12-3 or TRBV12-4, with 10 bases that match TRBD2. The receptor was isolated from a young woman with stable Graves' hyperthyroidism. Some clones in this sample may be carry-over from other donors' samples. The specimen sequenced was peripheral blood. This CDR3 reads CASSPVAGGLGTQYF. Written as DNA, the CDR3 is TGTGCCAGCAGCCCCGTAGCGGGGGGCCTGGGGACCCAGTACTTC.